This T cell receptor (beta chain) was sequenced for a study of shared clonotypes between healthy human individuals. On the study more broadly: The study enrolled a couple of women and a few men aged 18 to 49. Per donor, CD8 memory used one plate, CD8 naive used two, CD4 memory used three and CD4 naive used three. Study-level points and caveats: Naive subsets generally exceeded memory subsets in estimated richness. It was observed that 5% to 6.5% of naive CD4 clonotypes were shared across a few donors.

Sequencing used immunoSEQ multiplex PCR; TCRdb keeps in-frame clones, though not all of them. In the table there are about 2.3 million clones, over 90% of which are singletons. As to this clone: The antigen is not known. The sample holds other DNA sequences that translate to the same CDR3.

Germline trimming cut 2 bases from V and 3 bases from J; bases unmatched to any gene: 1. CDR1 is SGHRS, CDR2 YFSETQ, per germline. The CDR3 loop spans 15 amino acids. This receptor was taken from a young man in good health. Some clones in this sample may be carry-over from other donors' samples. The chain has TRBV5-1 and TRBJ2-5, with TRBD2 matching 13 bases. The sequencing sample was made of naive CD4+ T cells from PBMCs. The subset: CD45RA+ positively selected. This CDR3 is CASSFGLAGEETQYF. CDR3 in DNA: TGCGCCAGCAGCTTCGGACTAGCGGGAGAAGAGACCCAGTACTTC.